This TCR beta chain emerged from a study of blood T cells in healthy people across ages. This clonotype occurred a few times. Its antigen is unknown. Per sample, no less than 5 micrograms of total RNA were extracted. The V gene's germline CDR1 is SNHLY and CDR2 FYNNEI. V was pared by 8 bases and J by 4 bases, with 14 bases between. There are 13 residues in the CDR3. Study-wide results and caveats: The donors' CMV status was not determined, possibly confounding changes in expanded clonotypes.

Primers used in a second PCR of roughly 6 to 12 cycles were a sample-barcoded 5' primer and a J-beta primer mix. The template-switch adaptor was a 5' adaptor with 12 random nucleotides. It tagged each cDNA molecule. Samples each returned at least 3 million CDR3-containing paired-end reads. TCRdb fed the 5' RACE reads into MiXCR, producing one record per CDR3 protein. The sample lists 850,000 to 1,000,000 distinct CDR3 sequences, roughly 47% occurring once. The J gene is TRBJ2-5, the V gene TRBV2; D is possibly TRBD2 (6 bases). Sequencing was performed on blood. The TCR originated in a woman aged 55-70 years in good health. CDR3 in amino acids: CASGTDSRETQYF. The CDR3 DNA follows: TGTGCCAGCGGGACTGACAGCCGAGAGACCCAGTACTTC.